One and the same sample provided the 31 T cell receptor beta chains below, sequenced in a study of T cell responses to AZD1222 COVID-19 vaccine (dated by TCRdb to about 2021). Taken with the paper, the label for time point translates to: about 28 days (+/-7) after the second vaccine dose. The sample's treatment or condition, from its label and the paper: meningococcal conjugate vaccine given as trial control. Library prep was done by the immunoSEQ multiplex PCR assay. TCRdb provides this immuneACCESS table in a form limited to in-frame rearrangements. Some clones are lacking; in checked studies, under half of them reflect an unresolved V gene, and why the rest are absent is not known. In this sample the table shows some 200,000 clones, around 94% of which occur a single time. The leading ten clones occupy approximately 1.5% of the sample. Sequencing used peripheral blood, obtained 28 days after the second dose of the MenACWY control vaccine. The receptors come from an adult who received the MenACWY meningococcal vaccine as a control.

The V gene is TRBV27, the J gene TRBJ2-3; D gene uncertain. The CDR3 runs to 15 residues. Deletions cut 0 bases from V and 0 bases from J, with 7 bases between. Germline V gene data show CDR1 as MNHEY and CDR2 as SMNVEV (reference sequence). For the CDR3, the DNA is TGTGCCAGCAGTTTATCGGCGGCTAGCACAGATACGCAGTATTTT. Translation: CASSLSAASTDTQYF.

CDR3: CASSPAQMNTEAFF. CDR3 nucleotides: TGTGCCAGCTCACCAGCTCAGATGAACACTGAAGCTTTCTTT. The V and J genes are TRBV18 and TRBJ1-1; no clear D. V lost 2 bases and J 0 bases, leaving 7 bases between the germline ends. The CDR3 has 14 residues. Germline lookup yields CDR1 KGHSH and CDR2 LQKENI.

V gene TRBV3-1 (or the pseudogene TRBV3-2) combines with J gene TRBJ2-7; 14 nucleotides match TRBD2. The germline V gene encodes CDR1 LGHDT and CDR2 YNNKEL (reference sequence). J gave up 4 bases and V 1 base, and 0 bases lay outside the gene matches. The CDR3 runs to 15 residues. DNA of the CDR3: TGTGCCAGCAGCCAAGGGACTAGCGGGAGGTACGAGCAGTACTTC. Its protein is CASSQGTSGRYEQYF.

The J gene is TRBJ2-4, the V gene TRBV12-3 or TRBV12-4; either TRBD1 or TRBD2 may supply D (6 bases each). This CDR3 has 12 residues. V shed 7 bases and J shed 5 bases, with 9 bases lying between them. This chain's CDR3 is CASKEGENIQYF. For the CDR3, the DNA is TGTGCCAGCAAGGAGGGGGAAAACATTCAGTACTTC.

The chain links TRBV24-1 to TRBJ1-5, with no clear D. Germline CDR1 reads KGHDR; CDR2 reads SFDVKD. The CDR3 spans 13 residues. V gave up 6 bases and J gave up 6 bases, with 11 bases separating them. The CDR3 DNA sequence: TGTGCCACCAGTTTGGGGATCGGTCAGCCCCAGCATTTT. Translation: CATSLGIGQPQHF.

This CDR3 reads CASSRGQGGRNTEAFF. The CDR3 region has the DNA TGTGCCAGCAGCCGTGGACAGGGAGGACGGAACACTGAAGCTTTCTTT. The chain links TRBV6-2 or TRBV6-3 to TRBJ1-1; 8 bases line up with TRBD1. Germline-derived CDR1 and CDR2 are MNHEY and SVGEGT. Losses at the gene ends were 6 bases for V and 1 base for J; bases not matched to a gene: 10. The CDR3 has 16 amino acids.

This clone has a handful of counts. The gene calls are TRBV28 and TRBJ1-4; 10 bases agree with TRBD1. The germline gives CDR1 MDHEN, CDR2 SYDVKM. The junction had 10 bases not matched to a gene; V was cut back by 3 bases and J by 0 bases. CDR3 length: 19 amino acids. The CDR3 DNA reads as TGTGCCAGCAGTTTTTCCCCGACAGGGGGCCTTGCAACTAATGAAAAACTGTTTTTT. Its translation is CASSFSPTGGLATNEKLFF.

The CDR3 loop reads CASSRTVYNSPLHF. CDR3 nucleotide sequence: TGTGCCAGCAGCCGGACAGTCTATAATTCACCCCTCCACTTT. The chain couples TRBV6-5 to TRBJ1-6, with D possibly TRBD1 on 6 matching bases. Germline values: CDR1 MNHEY, CDR2 SVGAGI. Between the trimmed V and J ends, which lost 6 bases and 3 bases, there was a span of 9 bases. The CDR3 covers 14 residues.

V usage is TRBV7-9 and J usage is TRBJ1-1, with no clear D. CDR1 is SEHNR, CDR2 FQNEAQ, per germline (reference sequence). Trimming took off 5 bases at V and 0 bases at J, with 13 bases between the two ends. The CDR3 runs to 15 residues. CDR3 loop: CASSPPSPMNTEAFF. The CDR3 DNA follows: TGTGCCAGCAGCCCCCCCAGCCCCATGAACACTGAAGCTTTCTTT.

V gene TRBV28 combines with J gene TRBJ1-3; D possibly corresponds to TRBD1 (6 bases). The CDR3 loop spans 15 amino acids. V was shortened by 5 bases and J by 0 bases, with 11 bases between the two germline ends. Germline CDR1 is MDHEN and CDR2 is SYDVKM. This chain's CDR3 is CASSRTVLSGNTIYF. The CDR3 coding sequence is TGTGCCAGCAGTCGGACAGTCCTCTCTGGAAACACCATATATTTT.

J is TRBJ2-7 and V is TRBV28; maybe TRBD1 (6 bases). There are 14 residues in the CDR3. Germline assignment: CDR1 MDHEN and CDR2 SYDVKM. The germline V and J ends were trimmed by 6 bases and 4 bases, with 16 bases remaining between them. In DNA form, the CDR3 reads TGTGCCAGCAGCCTTCAGGGGACGGGGTACGAGCAGTACTTC. Translated: CASSLQGTGYEQYF.

The V call is TRBV7-9, the J call TRBJ1-3, with 7 bases lining up with TRBD1. This CDR3 is built from 14 residues. Trimming cost V 4 bases and J 2 bases; bases outside gene matches: 2. The germline gives CDR1 SEHNR, CDR2 FQNEAQ (reference sequence). CDR3 region: CASSSGTAGNTIYF. Here the CDR3 DNA reads TGTGCCAGCAGCTCAGGGACAGCTGGAAACACCATATATTTT. Drawing the rest from reference TRBV7-9 and TRBJ1-3, the complete variable domain is DTGVSQNPRHKITKRGQNVTFRCDPISEHNRLYWYRQTLGQGPEFLTYFQNEAQLEKSRLLSDRFSAERPKGSFSTLEIQRTEQGDSAMYLCASSSGTAGNTIYFGEGSWLTVV.

This chain connects TRBV3-1 (or the pseudogene TRBV3-2) to TRBJ2-3, with D perhaps being TRBD1 or TRBD2 (6 bases each). Germline CDR1 LGHDT, CDR2 YNNKEL (reference sequence). Between the trimmed V and J ends, which lost 0 bases and 6 bases, there was a span of 13 bases. This CDR3 has 15 amino acids. Written as DNA, the CDR3 is TGTGCCAGCAGCCAAGATCTGGGGGGCGCGGATACGCAGTATTTT. Translation gives CASSQDLGGADTQYF.

V is TRBV28 and J is TRBJ1-5; D not certain. The ends were cut back, 6 bases at V and 4 bases at J, with 10 bases in the middle. The CDR3 sequence is 13 residues long. Germline V gene sequence: CDR1 MDHEN, CDR2 SYDVKM. As DNA, the CDR3 is TGTGCCAGCAGAGGAGGGAGTAATCAGCCCCAGCATTTT. Translated: CASRGGSNQPQHF.

V is TRBV28 and J is TRBJ1-5, with TRBD1 as a possible D gene (5 bases). Trimming removed 10 bases from V and 8 bases from J, with 18 bases in between. CDR1 is MDHEN and CDR2 is SYDVKM in the germline V gene. CDR3 length: 13 residues. The CDR3 protein is CATGMGVQEPQHF. In nucleotides, the CDR3 is TGTGCCACCGGGATGGGGGTTCAGGAGCCCCAGCATTTT.

CDR3 amino acids: CASSQRGEAFF. Written as DNA, the CDR3 is TGCGCCAGCAGCCAAAGGGGTGAAGCTTTCTTT. The rearrangement uses TRBV4-1 and TRBJ1-1; possibly TRBD1 for D (5 bases). Trimming left V 2 bases short and J 7 bases short, with 5 bases between. Germline V lookup: CDR1 MGHRA, CDR2 YSYEKL. The CDR3 runs 11 residues.

The rearrangement uses TRBV28 and TRBJ1-2, with D possibly being TRBD1 (5 bases). This CDR3 is built from 13 residues. V lost 10 bases, J lost 0 bases, and 12 bases lay in between. CDR1 and CDR2 from the germline V gene are MDHEN and SYDVKM. For the CDR3, the DNA is TGTGCCACCTCGCGGGGGGCTAACTATGGCTACACCTTC. Its translation is CATSRGANYGYTF.

This chain uses TRBV19 with TRBJ1-3, with D perhaps matching TRBD1 (5 bases). The germline CDR1 and CDR2 sequences are LNHDA and SQIVND (reference sequence). V was cut by 5 bases and J by 3 bases, with 14 bases left in between. The CDR3 is made up of 15 amino acids. CDR3 loop: CASSPLGGIGNTIYF. In DNA, the CDR3 is TGTGCCAGTAGTCCCCTGGGGGGGATTGGAAACACCATATATTTT.

The rearrangement joins TRBV7-6 to TRBJ2-1, with no clear D. Per the germline V gene, CDR1 is SGHVS and CDR2 is FNYEAQ. The V gene lost 2 bases and the J gene lost 0 bases, with 11 bases spanning the gap. The CDR3 loop spans 16 amino acids. CDR3 residues: CASSLSPRSSYNEQFF. CDR3 DNA: TGTGCCAGCAGCTTATCTCCTAGAAGCTCCTACAATGAGCAGTTCTTC.

This chain links TRBV27 with TRBJ1-4; no reliable D call. The V and J ends lost 4 bases and 3 bases respectively, with 12 bases between them. The CDR3 runs 15 residues. Germline V CDR1 and CDR2: MNHEY, SMNVEV (reference sequence). In nucleotides, the CDR3 is TGTGCCAGCAGTTCTTGGCCGGGAGCTAATGAAAAACTGTTTTTT. Protein sequence: CASSSWPGANEKLFF.

The rearrangement joins TRBV14 to TRBJ1-3; D gene unclear. V dropped 5 bases and J dropped 1 base, with 12 bases sitting between them. CDR3 length equals 15 residues. From germline, CDR1 is SGHDN and CDR2 FVKESK. This chain's CDR3 is CASSGGRTSGNTIYF. In DNA form, the CDR3 reads TGTGCCAGCAGCGGAGGGCGGACTTCTGGAAACACCATATATTTT.

The V call is TRBV5-4, the J call TRBJ2-3, with TRBD2 identical over 9 bases. This CDR3 is built from 16 residues. J lost 6 bases, V lost 7 bases, and 15 bases had no gene match. Germline V gene sequence: CDR1 SGHNT, CDR2 YYREEE (reference sequence). CDR3: CASHPGISGRLDTQYF. The CDR3 nucleotides are TGTGCCAGCCACCCAGGGATTAGCGGGAGACTGGATACGCAGTATTTT.

The chain is built from TRBV6-5 and TRBJ2-1, with 9 bases matching TRBD2. Germline CDR1 and CDR2: MNHEY and SVGAGI. The junction had 7 bases not matched to a gene; V was cut back by 6 bases and J by 4 bases. This CDR3 has 15 residues. The CDR3 bases are TGTGCCAGCAGCCTCGTGACTAGCGGATACAATGAGCAGTTCTTC. Translating it yields CASSLVTSGYNEQFF.

The rearrangement joins TRBV7-3 to TRBJ2-7; tentatively, D is TRBD1 (6 bases). The CDR3 is 14 residues long. Per the germline V gene, CDR1 is SGHTA and CDR2 is FQGTGA. Deletions cut 1 base from V and 6 bases from J, with 13 bases between. The CDR3 sequence is CASSLIGRGGEQYF. The CDR3 nucleotides are TGTGCCAGCAGCTTAATAGGGAGAGGGGGCGAGCAGTACTTC.

The genes are TRBV18 and TRBJ1-6, with TRBD1 matching over 10 bases. The trim removed 6 bases at V and 10 bases at J, leaving 15 bases unmatched. Germline lookup yields CDR1 KGHSH and CDR2 LQKENI. The CDR3 length is 17 residues. The CDR3: CASSPMMPGQGWSPLHF. CDR3 coding DNA: TGTGCCAGCTCTCCTATGATGCCGGGACAGGGGTGGTCACCCCTCCACTTT.

This rearrangement joins TRBV9 to TRBJ2-2, with D perhaps matching TRBD1 or TRBD2 (6 bases each). Trimming took off 3 bases at V and 6 bases at J, with 12 bases between the two ends. In germline, CDR1 is SGDLS, CDR2 YYNGEE. This CDR3 has 14 residues. This CDR3 reads CASSGHGGSGELFF. The CDR3 DNA reads as TGTGCCAGCAGCGGCCACGGGGGCTCCGGGGAGCTGTTTTTT.

This chain joins TRBV2 and TRBJ2-7, with D possibly called TRBD1 or TRBD2 (5 bases each). V shed 7 bases and J shed 4 bases, with 11 bases lying between them. The CDR3 contains 12 residues. Germline lookup yields CDR1 SNHLY and CDR2 FYNNEI. CDR3 amino acids: CASNRDLYEQYF. In DNA form, the CDR3 reads TGTGCCAGCAACCGGGACCTTTACGAGCAGTACTTC.

The genes are TRBV6-5 and TRBJ2-2; D gene unclear. V was cut by 0 bases and J by 3 bases, with 8 bases left in between. CDR1 is MNHEY, CDR2 SVGAGI, per germline. This CDR3 spans 15 amino acids. The CDR3 region is CASSYSGIDTGELFF. CDR3 DNA: TGTGCCAGCAGTTACTCAGGGATCGACACCGGGGAGCTGTTTTTT.

This CDR3 reads CSSREGNTEAFF. The CDR3 region has the DNA TGCAGCTCGCGGGAGGGGAACACTGAAGCTTTCTTT. V and J are TRBV29-1 and TRBJ1-1; D is undetermined. The CDR3 is 12 residues long. Germline V CDR1 and CDR2: SQVTM, ANQGSEA. Trimming stripped 8 bases from V and 1 base from J, with 11 bases between. Supplemented by reference TRBV29-1 and TRBJ1-1, the full variable domain reads SAVISQKPSRDICQRGTSLTIQCQVDSQVTMMFWYRQQPGQSLTLIATANQGSEATYESGFVIDKFPISRPNLTFSTLTVSNMSPEDSSIYLCSSREGNTEAFFGQGTRLTVV.

The rearrangement links TRBV7-8 to TRBJ2-1; D is perhaps TRBD2 (6 bases). CDR3 size: 17 residues. The germline V and J ends were trimmed by 2 bases and 0 bases, with 14 bases remaining between them. The germline V gene has CDR1 SGHVS and CDR2 FQNEAQ. The chain's CDR3 is CASSLHRAGSSYNEQFF. CDR3 sequence (DNA): TGTGCCAGCAGCTTACATCGGGCCGGGAGCTCCTACAATGAGCAGTTCTTC.

J is TRBJ1-2 and V is TRBV7-8; perhaps TRBD1 as D (5 bases). Trimming left V 2 bases short and J 7 bases short, with 14 bases between. The CDR3 has 14 residues. CDR1 is SGHVS, CDR2 FQNEAQ, per germline. CDR3 in DNA: TGTGCCAGCAGCTTATATGGGGGGATCGTTGGCTACACCTTC. Residues: CASSLYGGIVGYTF.